This T cell receptor (beta chain) emerged from a study of T cells after somatic rescue of genetic block. The repertoire was sequenced with immunoSEQ multiplex PCR; TCRdb's copy has only in-frame clones and lacks some. The profile covers 110,000 or so clones, with 75% to 95% appearing a single time and 1.4% taken by the ten largest. V was shortened by 1 base and J by 3 bases, with 12 bases between the two germline ends. The CDR3 loop spans 15 amino acids. The germline V gene encodes CDR1 SGHAT and CDR2 FQNNGV. Input material: peripheral blood mononuclear cells (PBMCs). This TCR was sampled from a woman aged 18-29 years. This sequence joins TRBV11-2 and TRBJ1-2; D uncertain. The CDR3 nucleotides read TGTGCCAGCAGCTTAGCAGACGGAACTGACTATGGCTACACCTTC. It yields the protein CASSLADGTDYGYTF.